This note documents a single T cell receptor (beta chain) sequence. This entry comes from a study of blood T cell repertoires in COVID-19. This CDR3 spans 16 amino acids. The ends were cut back, 4 bases at V and 6 bases at J, with 21 bases in the middle. Germline-derived CDR1 and CDR2 are SGHDN and FVKESK. Sequencing was performed with immunoSEQ multiplex PCR; in TCRdb, only in-frame clones are kept and a portion is missing. Of about 110,000 clones in the sample, about 80% were seen once. The receptor was derived from a woman in her 70s with acute or convalescent COVID-19. The gene calls are TRBV14 and TRBJ2-5, with D tentatively TRBD2 (5 bases). The sequencing input was peripheral blood. The CDR3 loop reads CASSPLEGWSGKTQYF. The DNA of the CDR3 is TGTGCCAGCAGCCCCCTAGAGGGATGGAGTGGGAAGACCCAGTACTTC.